The clone carrying this T cell receptor (beta chain) was counted a few times. The antigen remains undetermined. This sample stems from a study of beta chain features in type 1 diabetes. The entirety of the isolated RNA underwent reverse transcription, so expressed TCRB transcripts were sequenced. Clones were read by immunoSEQ multiplex PCR, and TCRdb kept only the in-frame ones, dropping some. The sample comprises about 160,000 clones, 63% of which are singletons, and approximately 0.09% rests with the top ten. Populations obtained by sorting all exceeded 98% purity. The CDR3 contains 12 residues. Germline V CDR1 and CDR2: SEHNR, FQNEAQ (reference sequence). The V and J ends lost 1 base and 15 bases respectively, with 13 bases between them. Findings and caveats of the study: Researchers caution that PCR might favor shorter templates, equally among patients and controls. TCRB CDR3 length was moderately but significantly reduced in all four CD4+ subsets of Type 1 diabetes patients. Patients with type 1 diabetes carried fewer insertions and had more deletions at their VDJ junctions.

Specimen: naive CD4+ T cells from blood. The clonotype originates from a man aged 30-40 years with type 1 diabetes. The chain couples TRBV7-9 to TRBJ2-1, with a tentative D call TRBD2 (5 bases). The CDR3 is CASSLEVGVMFF. The CDR3 DNA is TGTGCCAGCAGCTTAGAGGTCGGGGTGATGTTCTTC.